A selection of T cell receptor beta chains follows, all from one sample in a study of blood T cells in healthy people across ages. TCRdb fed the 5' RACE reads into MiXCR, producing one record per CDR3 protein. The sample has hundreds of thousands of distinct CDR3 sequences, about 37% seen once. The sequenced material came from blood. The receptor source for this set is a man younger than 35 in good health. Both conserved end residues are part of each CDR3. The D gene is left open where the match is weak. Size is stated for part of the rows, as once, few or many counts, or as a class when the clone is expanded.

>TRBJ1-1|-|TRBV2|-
TGTGCCAGCAGTGAAGCGGGGGGGGCCAAAGCTTTCTTT
CASSEAGGAKAFF
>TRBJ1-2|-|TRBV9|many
TGTGCCAGCAGCGGGGCCGGGACTCCTAACTATGGCTACACCTTC
CASSGAGTPNYGYTF
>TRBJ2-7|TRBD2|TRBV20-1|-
TGCAGTGCTAGGGAGGCGGGGGGGATCTACAATGAGCAGTACTTC
CSAREAGGIYNEQYF
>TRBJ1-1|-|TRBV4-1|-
TGCGCCAGCAGCCAAGGAGTAATAAGGGGGGGGATGAACACTGAAGCTTTCTTT
CASSQGVIRGGMNTEAFF
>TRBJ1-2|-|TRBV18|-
TGTGCCAGCTCACCCTATGTCCGGAGTCGGCAGGGCTATGGCTACACCTTC
CASSPYVRSRQGYGYTF
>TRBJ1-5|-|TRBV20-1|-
TGCAGTGCTCCGTCGGCAGGAGGGAGTCAGCCCCAGCATTTT
CSAPSAGGSQPQHF
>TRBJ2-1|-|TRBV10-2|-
TGCGCCAGCAATAACCGGAGCTCCTACAAGGAGCAGTTCTTC
CASNNRSSYKEQFF
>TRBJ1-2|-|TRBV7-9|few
TGTGCCAGCAGCTTTTCCAGTTTCCTTGACGGCTACACCTTC
CASSFSSFLDGYTF
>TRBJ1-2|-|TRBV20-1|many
TGCAGGCCGTCTGAGGGGGGCTACACCTTC
CRPSEGGYTF
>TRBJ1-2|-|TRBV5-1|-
TGCGCCAGCAGCTTCGGGGAAGGAGACGGTGGCTACACCTTC
CASSFGEGDGGYTF
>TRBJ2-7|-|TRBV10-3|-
TGTGCCATCAGTGATGACGGGGGATACGGGGATGAGCAGTACTTC
CAISDDGGYGDEQYF
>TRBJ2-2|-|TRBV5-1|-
TGCGCCAGCAGCTTGACCGACAGAAACACCGGGGAGCTGTTTTTT
CASSLTDRNTGELFF
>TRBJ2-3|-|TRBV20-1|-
TGCAGTGCTAGACGGGACGCTCTATCGGATACGCAGTATTTT
CSARRDALSDTQYF
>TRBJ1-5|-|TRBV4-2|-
TGTGCCAGCAGCCAAGATAGGCGAAGCAATCAGCCCCAGCATTTT
CASSQDRRSNQPQHF
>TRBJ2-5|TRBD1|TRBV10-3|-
TGTGCCATCAGTGAGAGGACAGGGGGTGGACAAGAGACCCAGTACTTC
CAISERTGGGQETQYF
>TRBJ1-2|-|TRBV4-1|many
TGCGCCAGCAGCCAAAGTGTAGGGGGGGAAGGCTACACCTTC
CASSQSVGGEGYTF
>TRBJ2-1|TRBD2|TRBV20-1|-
TGCAGTGCTAGCCGACTAGCGGAGCCTTACAATGAGCAGTTCTTC
CSASRLAEPYNEQFF
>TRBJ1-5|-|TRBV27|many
TGTGCCAGCAGTTTGACGACAGCCTCAGGTCAGCCCCAGCATTTT
CASSLTTASGQPQHF
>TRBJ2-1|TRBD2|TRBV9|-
TGTGCCAGCAGCACGGTAGCGGGGATAACCTACAATGAGCAGTTCTTC
CASSTVAGITYNEQFF
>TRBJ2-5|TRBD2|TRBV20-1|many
TGCAGTGCTAGAGATCCGCTGGGGGGGGGAATCCGGAATGAGCAGTACTTC
CSARDPLGGGIRNEQYF
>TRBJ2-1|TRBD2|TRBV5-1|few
TGCGCCAGCAGCTTATATAGCGGGGGGTACAATGAGCAGTTCTTC
CASSLYSGGYNEQFF
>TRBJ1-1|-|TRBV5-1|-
TGCGCCAGCAGCTTGGAGCCACACTCGAACACTGAAGCTTTCTTT
CASSLEPHSNTEAFF
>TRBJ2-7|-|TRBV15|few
TGTGCCACCAGCAGAGATCTTTTAACATACGAGCAGTACTTC
CATSRDLLTYEQYF
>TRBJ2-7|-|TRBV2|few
TGTGCCAGCCTAAGCGGAGTCGGCGGGGAGCAGTACTTC
CASLSGVGGEQYF
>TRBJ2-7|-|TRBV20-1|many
TGCAGTGCCTCCTCTCAGAGTTACGAGCAGTACTTC
CSASSQSYEQYF
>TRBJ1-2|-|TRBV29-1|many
TGCAGCGTTGAAGATGGAGGGGAGCGTGGCTACACCTTC
CSVEDGGERGYTF
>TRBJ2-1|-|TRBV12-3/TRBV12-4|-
TGTGCCAGCTCGTTCGGCGTGGGCCTCCCTCGGAATGAGCAGTTCTTC
CASSFGVGLPRNEQFF
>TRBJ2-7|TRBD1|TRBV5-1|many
TGCGCCAGCAGCAACCGGGACAGGGGCTACGAGCAGTACTTC
CASSNRDRGYEQYF
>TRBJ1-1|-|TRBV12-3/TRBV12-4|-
TGTGCCAGCAGTACCGGGACGCGGTACACTGAAGCTTTCTTT
CASSTGTRYTEAFF
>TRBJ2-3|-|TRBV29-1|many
TGCAGCGTTGATTCGGGCGGGACATACACAGATACGCAGTATTTT
CSVDSGGTYTDTQYF
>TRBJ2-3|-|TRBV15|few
TGTGCCACCGGGGTGGGCACAGATACGCAGTATTTT
CATGVGTDTQYF